The present T cell receptor beta chain was sequenced within a study of cytotoxic CD8 clonotypes in ibrutinib-treated CLL. Study as a whole: Partial responses totalled about 24 and complete responses 2; after median approximately 64 months, roughly 14 remained remitted and around twelve progressed.

The CDR3 loop spans 13 amino acids. The V end lost 1 base, the J end lost 4 bases, and 7 bases lay between the germline ends. CDR1 and CDR2 (germline): SEHNR, FQNEAQ (reference sequence). The table lists this clone with a few counts. What it binds is not known. Study-level results: Clonality increased at ibrutinib response, then returned toward baseline at progression. Sampling times, which were not matched between the groups, differed between sustained-remission patients and progressing patients.

Here immunoSEQ multiplex PCR was the method, and the copy in TCRdb shows in-frame clones only, minus some. Of approximately 330,000 clones in the sample, roughly 79% were seen once. This receptor was identified in a human donor with chronic lymphocytic leukemia. J is TRBJ1-2 and V is TRBV7-9; unclear D gene. The material sequenced was PBMCs, taken before ibrutinib treatment. DNA of the CDR3: TGTGCCAGCAGCTTAGAGACAAGCTATGGCTACACCTTC. This encodes CASSLETSYGYTF.